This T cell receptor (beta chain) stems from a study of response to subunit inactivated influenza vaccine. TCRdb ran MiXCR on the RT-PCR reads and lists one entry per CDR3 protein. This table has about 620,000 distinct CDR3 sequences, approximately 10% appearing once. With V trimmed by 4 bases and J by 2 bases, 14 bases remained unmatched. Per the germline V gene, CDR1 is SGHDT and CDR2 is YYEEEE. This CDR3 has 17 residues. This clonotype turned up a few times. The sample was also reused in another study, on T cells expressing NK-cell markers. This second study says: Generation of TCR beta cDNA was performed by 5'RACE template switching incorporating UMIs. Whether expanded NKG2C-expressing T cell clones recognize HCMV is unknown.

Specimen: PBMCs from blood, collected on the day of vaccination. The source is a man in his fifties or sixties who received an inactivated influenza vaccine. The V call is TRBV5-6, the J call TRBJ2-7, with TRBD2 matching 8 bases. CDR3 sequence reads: CASSTPRFSGATYEQYF. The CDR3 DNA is TGTGCCAGCAGCACGCCGAGGTTTAGCGGGGCCACCTACGAGCAGTACTTC. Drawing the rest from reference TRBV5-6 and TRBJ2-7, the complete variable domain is DAGVTQSPTHLIKTRGQQVTLRCSPKSGHDTVSWYQQALGQGPQFIFQYYEEEERQRGNFPDRFSGHQFPNYSSELNVNALLLGDSALYLCASSTPRFSGATYEQYFGPGTRLTVT.